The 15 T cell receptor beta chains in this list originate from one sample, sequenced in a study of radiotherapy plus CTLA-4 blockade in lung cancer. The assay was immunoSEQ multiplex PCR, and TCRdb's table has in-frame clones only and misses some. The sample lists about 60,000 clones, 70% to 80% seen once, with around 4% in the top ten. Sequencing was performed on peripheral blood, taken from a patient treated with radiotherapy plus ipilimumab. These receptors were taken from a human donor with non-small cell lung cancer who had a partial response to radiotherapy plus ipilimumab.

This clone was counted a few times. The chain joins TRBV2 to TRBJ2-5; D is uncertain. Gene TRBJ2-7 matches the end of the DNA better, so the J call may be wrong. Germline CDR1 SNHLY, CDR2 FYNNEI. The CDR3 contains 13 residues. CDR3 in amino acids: CASSGIQSYEQYF. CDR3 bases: TGTGCCAGCAGTGGCATACAGAGCTACGAGCAGTACTTC.

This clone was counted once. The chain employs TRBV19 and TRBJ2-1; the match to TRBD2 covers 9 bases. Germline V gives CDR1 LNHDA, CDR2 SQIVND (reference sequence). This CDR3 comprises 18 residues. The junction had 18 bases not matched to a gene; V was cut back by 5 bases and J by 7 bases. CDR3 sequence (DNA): TGTGCCAGTAGTGCCCCCCTTCCTGGCGGGGGGGCCGGTAATGAGCAGTTCTTC. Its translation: CASSAPLPGGGAGNEQFF.

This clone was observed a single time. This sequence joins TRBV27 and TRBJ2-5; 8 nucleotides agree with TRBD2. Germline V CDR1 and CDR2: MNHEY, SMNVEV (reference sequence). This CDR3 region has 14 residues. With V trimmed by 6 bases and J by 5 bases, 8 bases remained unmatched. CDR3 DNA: TGTGCCAGCAGCCGACGGGAGGGTATGGAGACCCAGTACTTC. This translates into CASSRREGMETQYF.

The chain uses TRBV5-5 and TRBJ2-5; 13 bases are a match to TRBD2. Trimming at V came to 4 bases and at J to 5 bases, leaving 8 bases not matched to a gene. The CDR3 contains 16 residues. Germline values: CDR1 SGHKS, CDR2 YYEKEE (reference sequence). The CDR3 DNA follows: TGTGCCAGCAGCCTGGGACTAGCGGGGCGACGGGAGACCCAGTACTTC. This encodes CASSLGLAGRRETQYF.

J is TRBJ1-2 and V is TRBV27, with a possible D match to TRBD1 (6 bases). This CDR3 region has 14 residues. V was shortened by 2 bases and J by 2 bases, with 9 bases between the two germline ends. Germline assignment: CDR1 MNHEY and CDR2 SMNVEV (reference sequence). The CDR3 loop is CASSLDDRNYGYTF. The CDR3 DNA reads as TGTGCCAGCAGTTTAGATGACAGGAACTATGGCTACACCTTC.

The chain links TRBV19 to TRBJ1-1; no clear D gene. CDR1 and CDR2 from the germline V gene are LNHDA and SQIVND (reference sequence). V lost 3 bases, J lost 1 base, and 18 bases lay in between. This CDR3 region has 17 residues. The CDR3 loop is CASSMTGKRMGNTEAFF. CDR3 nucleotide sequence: TGTGCCAGTAGTATGACTGGAAAGAGGATGGGGAACACTGAAGCTTTCTTT.

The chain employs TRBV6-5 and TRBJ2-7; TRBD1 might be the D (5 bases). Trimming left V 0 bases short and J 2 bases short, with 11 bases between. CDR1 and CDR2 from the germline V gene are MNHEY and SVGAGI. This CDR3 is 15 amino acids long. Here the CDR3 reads CASSYSQGRAYEQYF. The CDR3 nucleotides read TGTGCCAGCAGTTACTCCCAGGGAAGGGCCTACGAGCAGTACTTC.

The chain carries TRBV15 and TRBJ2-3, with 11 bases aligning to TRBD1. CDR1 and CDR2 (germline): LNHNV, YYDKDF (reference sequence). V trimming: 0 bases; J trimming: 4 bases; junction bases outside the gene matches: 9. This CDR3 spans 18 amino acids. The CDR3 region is CATSRDGPGQGGADTQYF. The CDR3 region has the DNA TGTGCCACCAGCAGAGATGGACCGGGACAGGGGGGCGCAGATACGCAGTATTTT.

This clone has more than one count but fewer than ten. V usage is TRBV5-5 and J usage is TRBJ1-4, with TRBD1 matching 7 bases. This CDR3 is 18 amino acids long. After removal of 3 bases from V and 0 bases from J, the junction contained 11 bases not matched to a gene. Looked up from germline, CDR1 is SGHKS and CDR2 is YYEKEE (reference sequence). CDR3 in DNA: TGTGCCAGCAGCTCTGACAGGGTCCCCTTTTCAACTAATGAAAAACTGTTTTTT. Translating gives CASSSDRVPFSTNEKLFF.

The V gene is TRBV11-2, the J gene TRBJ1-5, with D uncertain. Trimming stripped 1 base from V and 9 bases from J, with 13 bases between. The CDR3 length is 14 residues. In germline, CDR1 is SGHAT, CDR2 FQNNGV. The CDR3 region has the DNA TGTGCCAGCAGCTTAGCGCCGTCCGGTGGGCCCCAGCATTTT. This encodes CASSLAPSGGPQHF.

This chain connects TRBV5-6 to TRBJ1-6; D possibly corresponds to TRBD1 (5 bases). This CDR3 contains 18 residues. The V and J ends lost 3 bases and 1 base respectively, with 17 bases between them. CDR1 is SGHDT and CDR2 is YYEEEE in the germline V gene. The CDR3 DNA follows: TGTGCCAGCAGCTCGTGGGTCCGGGCAGGGTCCTATAATTCACCCCTCCACTTT. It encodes CASSSWVRAGSYNSPLHF.

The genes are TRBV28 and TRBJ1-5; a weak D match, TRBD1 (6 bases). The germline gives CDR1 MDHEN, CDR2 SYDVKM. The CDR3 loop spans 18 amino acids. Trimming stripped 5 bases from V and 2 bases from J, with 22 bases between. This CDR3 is CASSPGPTGPNGNQPQHF. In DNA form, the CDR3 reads TGTGCCAGCAGTCCTGGGCCCACAGGGCCTAATGGCAATCAGCCCCAGCATTTT.

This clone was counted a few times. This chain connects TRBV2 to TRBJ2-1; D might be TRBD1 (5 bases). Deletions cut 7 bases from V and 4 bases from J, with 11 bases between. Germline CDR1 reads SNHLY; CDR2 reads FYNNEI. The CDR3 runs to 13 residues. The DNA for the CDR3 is TGTGCCAGCACGCAGGGTCAGTACAATGAGCAGTTCTTC. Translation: CASTQGQYNEQFF.

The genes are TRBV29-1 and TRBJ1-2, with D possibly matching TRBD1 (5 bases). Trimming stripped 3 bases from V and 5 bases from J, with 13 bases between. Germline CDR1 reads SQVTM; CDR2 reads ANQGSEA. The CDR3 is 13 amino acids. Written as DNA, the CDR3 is TGCAGCGTTGAGCCCAGGGCCCATTATGGCTACACCTTC. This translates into CSVEPRAHYGYTF. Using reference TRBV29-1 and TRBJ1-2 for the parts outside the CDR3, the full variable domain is SAVISQKPSRDICQRGTSLTIQCQVDSQVTMMFWYRQQPGQSLTLIATANQGSEATYESGFVIDKFPISRPNLTFSTLTVSNMSPEDSSIYLCSVEPRAHYGYTFGSGTRLTVV.

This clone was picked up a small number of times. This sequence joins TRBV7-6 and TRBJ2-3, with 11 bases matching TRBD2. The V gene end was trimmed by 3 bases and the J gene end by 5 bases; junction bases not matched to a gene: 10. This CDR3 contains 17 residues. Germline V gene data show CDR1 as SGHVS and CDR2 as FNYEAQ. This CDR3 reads CASSLTLAGGRRDTQYF. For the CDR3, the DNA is TGTGCCAGCAGCTTGACCCTAGCGGGGGGCCGCAGAGATACGCAGTATTTT.